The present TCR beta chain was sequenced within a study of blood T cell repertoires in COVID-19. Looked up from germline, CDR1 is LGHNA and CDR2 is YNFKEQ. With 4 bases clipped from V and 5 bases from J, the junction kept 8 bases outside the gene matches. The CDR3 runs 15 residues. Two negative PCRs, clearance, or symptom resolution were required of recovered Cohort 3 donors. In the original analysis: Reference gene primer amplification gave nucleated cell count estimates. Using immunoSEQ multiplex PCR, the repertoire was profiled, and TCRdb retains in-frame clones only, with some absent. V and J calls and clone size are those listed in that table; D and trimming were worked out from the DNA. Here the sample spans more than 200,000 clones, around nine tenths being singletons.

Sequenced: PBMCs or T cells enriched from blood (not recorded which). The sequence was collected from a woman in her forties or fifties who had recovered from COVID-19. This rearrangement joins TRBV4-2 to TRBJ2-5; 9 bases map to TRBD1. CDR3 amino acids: CASSLQGDREETQYF. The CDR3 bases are TGTGCCAGCAGCCTCCAGGGGGACAGGGAGGAGACCCAGTACTTC.